The 30 T cell receptor beta chains reported below all come from one sample, sequenced in a study of blood T cell repertoires in COVID-19. The table came from immunoSEQ multiplex PCR; TCRdb's copy has only in-frame clones and leaves some out. The sample includes roughly 420,000 clones, 88% of them seen just once. Sequencing was done on a sample of PBMCs or T cells enriched from blood (not recorded which). All receptors derive from a woman in her twenties or thirties with acute COVID-19.

The chain combines TRBV10-3 with TRBJ2-2; 12 bases map to TRBD2. CDR1 ENHRY and CDR2 SYGVKD come from the germline V gene. The CDR3 totals 18 residues. The junction had 8 bases not matched to a gene; V was cut back by 6 bases and J by 0 bases. CDR3 sequence reads: CAIRKTSGGPPNTGELFF. CDR3 DNA sequence: TGTGCCATCAGGAAGACTAGCGGGGGCCCCCCGAACACCGGGGAGCTGTTTTTT.

The V call is TRBV4-1, the J call TRBJ1-2, with D perhaps matching TRBD1 (5 bases). Trimming removed 0 bases from V and 4 bases from J, with 12 bases in between. Germline CDR1 is MGHRA and CDR2 is YSYEKL. This CDR3 has 15 amino acids. CDR3 sequence reads: CASSQDQGVIYGYTF. The CDR3 DNA reads as TGCGCCAGCAGCCAAGATCAGGGTGTAATCTATGGCTACACCTTC.

The chain is built from TRBV3-1 (or the pseudogene TRBV3-2) and TRBJ1-4; no reliable D call. The CDR3 runs 16 residues. Looked up from germline, CDR1 is LGHDT and CDR2 is YNNKEL (reference sequence). The germline V and J ends were trimmed by 0 bases and 0 bases, with 8 bases remaining between them. The CDR3 is CASSQDLVATNEKLFF. As DNA, the CDR3 is TGTGCCAGCAGCCAAGACTTAGTTGCAACTAATGAAAAACTGTTTTTT.

The chain joins TRBV11-2 to TRBJ2-2; D may be TRBD2 (5 bases). Germline lookup yields CDR1 SGHAT and CDR2 FQNNGV. Trimming removed 5 bases from V and 0 bases from J, with 10 bases in between. This CDR3 is built from 15 residues. The CDR3 nucleotides are TGTGCCAGCAGCCCCCCGAGGGCGAACACCGGGGAGCTGTTTTTT. Its protein is CASSPPRANTGELFF.

Regarding this clone: Other DNA sequences in the same sample also yield this CDR3. This chain connects TRBV9 to TRBJ2-2; tentative D call: TRBD2 (6 bases). CDR1 SGDLS and CDR2 YYNGEE come from the germline V gene. Trimming stripped 3 bases from V and 0 bases from J, with 12 bases between. CDR3 length: 16 residues. The CDR3 here is CASSAGGLSNTGELFF. CDR3 sequence (DNA): TGTGCCAGCAGCGCCGGGGGACTCTCGAACACCGGGGAGCTGTTTTTT. The full variable domain, with the rest looked up from reference TRBV9 and TRBJ2-2, is DSGVTQTPKHLITATGQRVTLRCSPRSGDLSVYWYQQSLDQGLQFLIQYYNGEERAKGNILERFSAQQFPDLHSELNLSSLELGDSALYFCASSAGGLSNTGELFFGEGSRLTVL.

The chain uses TRBV5-6 and TRBJ1-2; TRBD1 might be the D (5 bases). Trimming removed 3 bases from V and 7 bases from J, with 19 bases in between. The length of the CDR3 is 15 residues. Germline CDR1 is SGHDT and CDR2 is YYEEEE. CDR3: CASSSDRPSDGGYTF. CDR3 in DNA: TGTGCCAGCAGCTCCGACAGACCCTCCGATGGTGGCTACACCTTC. The whole variable domain, remainder taken from reference TRBV5-6 and TRBJ1-2, is DAGVTQSPTHLIKTRGQQVTLRCSPKSGHDTVSWYQQALGQGPQFIFQYYEEEERQRGNFPDRFSGHQFPNYSSELNVNALLLGDSALYLCASSSDRPSDGGYTFGSGTRLTVV.

V is TRBV28 and J is TRBJ2-7; a weak D match, TRBD1 (5 bases). CDR3 length: 15 amino acids. V lost 7 bases to trimming and J lost 4 bases, with 20 bases between them. Per the germline V gene, CDR1 is MDHEN and CDR2 is SYDVKM. In DNA form, the CDR3 reads TGTGCCAGCACTCCCCGACAGCCCCGATGGTACGAGCAGTACTTC. Its translation: CASTPRQPRWYEQYF.

This clone has a single count. The genes are TRBV3-1 (or the pseudogene TRBV3-2) and TRBJ1-1; tentatively, D is TRBD1 (5 bases). CDR1 is LGHDT and CDR2 is YNNKEL in the germline V gene (reference sequence). The CDR3 runs to 16 residues. The V end lost 0 bases, the J end lost 1 base, and 12 bases lay between the germline ends. As DNA, the CDR3 is TGTGCCAGCAGCCAAGATCAAACAGGCTGGAACACTGAAGCTTTCTTT. It specifies CASSQDQTGWNTEAFF.

V gene TRBV3-1 (or the pseudogene TRBV3-2) combines with J gene TRBJ2-3, with a tentative D call TRBD2 (6 bases). This CDR3 region has 14 residues. Germline-derived CDR1 and CDR2 are LGHDT and YNNKEL (reference sequence). V was cut by 4 bases and J by 2 bases, with 10 bases left in between. CDR3 in amino acids: CASSPRRVTDTQYF. As DNA, the CDR3 is TGTGCCAGCAGCCCAAGGAGGGTCACAGATACGCAGTATTTT.

The chain employs TRBV25-1 and TRBJ1-2; the match to TRBD1 covers 12 bases. The CDR3 extends over 14 amino acids. From germline, CDR1 is MGHDK and CDR2 SYGVNS. Trimming at V came to 6 bases and at J to 4 bases, leaving 3 bases not matched to a gene. The CDR3 spells CASRGQGAFYGYTF. CDR3 nucleotide sequence: TGTGCCAGCAGGGGACAGGGGGCTTTCTATGGCTACACCTTC.

The gene calls are TRBV5-5 and TRBJ2-1, with 13 bases that match TRBD2. In germline, CDR1 is SGHKS, CDR2 YYEKEE (reference sequence). The trim removed 4 bases at V and 0 bases at J, leaving 10 bases unmatched. The CDR3 contains 19 residues. CDR3 loop: CASSPGLAGAPSSYNEQFF. In nucleotides, the CDR3 is TGTGCCAGCAGCCCCGGACTAGCGGGGGCCCCGAGCTCCTACAATGAGCAGTTCTTC.

The CDR3 DNA reads as TGTGCCTGGAGTGGCCATCAGGCGAACACTGAAGCTTTCTTT. This gives the protein CAWSGHQANTEAFF. The rearrangement uses TRBV30 and TRBJ1-1; D remains ambiguous. V was cut by 1 base and J by 1 base, with 10 bases left in between. The CDR3 is 14 residues long. Per germline, CDR1 GTSNPN and CDR2 SVGIG (reference sequence).

This chain joins TRBV24-1 and TRBJ2-7, with D possibly matching TRBD1 (6 bases). This CDR3 comprises 13 residues. V was shortened by 2 bases and J by 6 bases, with 10 bases between the two germline ends. Germline V gene sequence: CDR1 KGHDR, CDR2 SFDVKD. The CDR3 region is CATSDSRQAEQYF. The DNA for the CDR3 is TGTGCCACCAGTGATTCTAGACAGGCCGAGCAGTACTTC.

The gene calls are TRBV2 and TRBJ2-7, with TRBD2 matching 10 bases. Germline assignment: CDR1 SNHLY and CDR2 FYNNEI. V was clipped by 0 bases and J by 2 bases; unmatched bases: 4. This CDR3 contains 16 residues. DNA for the CDR3: TGTGCCAGCAGTGAAGCGGGGACTAGCGTAACCTACGAGCAGTACTTC. Its translation: CASSEAGTSVTYEQYF.

The V call is TRBV28, the J call TRBJ2-3, with no clear D. Germline CDR1 is MDHEN and CDR2 is SYDVKM. V was pared by 3 bases and J by 1 base, with 8 bases between. The CDR3 is made up of 14 amino acids. Here the CDR3 DNA reads TGTGCCAGCAGTTTTCTGTCGGGCACAGATACGCAGTATTTT. Its translation: CASSFLSGTDTQYF.

In its sample, this clone was seen a few times. V gene TRBV3-1 (or the pseudogene TRBV3-2) combines with J gene TRBJ2-1; no firm D call. The V end was cut by 0 bases, the J end by 7 bases, with 10 bases between. This CDR3 has 14 amino acids. CDR1 and CDR2 from the germline V gene are LGHDT and YNNKEL (reference sequence). CDR3 sequence (DNA): TGTGCCAGCAGCCAAGATATATCCGGTAATGAGCAGTTCTTC. This encodes CASSQDISGNEQFF.

In this sample, this clone turned up once. The gene calls are TRBV23-1 and TRBJ2-1, with 8 bases fitting TRBD2. TRBV23-1 is placed among ORFs of uncertain function. This CDR3 has 15 amino acids. After removal of 4 bases from V and 4 bases from J, the junction contained 6 bases not matched to a gene. CDR3 DNA sequence: TGCGCCAGCAGTCTGTTAGCGGGGTTTTACAATGAGCAGTTCTTC. Its translation: CASSLLAGFYNEQFF.

The rearrangement joins TRBV9 to TRBJ2-7, with TRBD2 matching 8 bases. V dropped 0 bases and J dropped 2; count of bases not matched to a gene: 4. Per germline, CDR1 SGDLS and CDR2 YYNGEE. This CDR3 has 15 residues. The CDR3 sequence: CASSVAERGPYEQYF. The CDR3 bases are TGTGCCAGCAGCGTAGCGGAGCGGGGGCCCTACGAGCAGTACTTC.

The chain has TRBV27 and TRBJ1-2, with 9 bases identical to TRBD1. This CDR3 spans 16 amino acids. Germline V gene data show CDR1 as MNHEY and CDR2 as SMNVEV (reference sequence). V lost 0 bases, J lost 4 bases, and 6 bases stayed unmatched. In DNA form, the CDR3 reads TGTGCCAGCAGTTTATCCCCGGGACAGGGATCCTATGGCTACACCTTC. This sequence encodes CASSLSPGQGSYGYTF.

In the case of this clone: A junction end diverges from the germline sequence, so it may reflect a read error. The CDR3 DNA is TGTGCCAGCAGATTGGGAGGTACAACTAACTATGGCTACACCTTC. Translated: CASRLGGTTNYGYTF. The V gene is TRBV5-5, the J gene TRBJ1-2; D is unresolved. This CDR3 spans 15 amino acids. Germline lookup yields CDR1 SGHKS and CDR2 YYEKEE (reference sequence).

The gene calls are TRBV3-1 (or the pseudogene TRBV3-2) and TRBJ2-1; D possibly corresponds to TRBD1 (5 bases). The CDR3 has 15 amino acids. The germline V and J ends were trimmed by 1 base and 6 bases, with 13 bases remaining between them. Germline CDR1 and CDR2: LGHDT and YNNKEL (reference sequence). CDR3 in DNA: TGTGCCAGCAGCCAAGGCTTTCAGACAGCCAATGAGCAGTTCTTC. Translated, it gives CASSQGFQTANEQFF.

The chain has TRBV15 and TRBJ1-4, with 9 bases aligning to TRBD1. V dropped 5 bases and J dropped 8; count of bases not matched to a gene: 9. CDR1 LNHNV and CDR2 YYDKDF come from the germline V gene (reference sequence). There are 15 residues in the CDR3. In DNA form, the CDR3 reads TGTGCCACCAGCGAAACAGGGGGCGCGTGGGAAAAACTGTTTTTT. This encodes CATSETGGAWEKLFF. The full variable domain, in which reference TRBV15 and TRBJ1-4 provide the parts outside the CDR3, is DAMVIQNPRYQVTQFGKPVTLSCSQTLNHNVMYWYQQKSSQAPKLLFHYYDKDFNNEADTPDNFQSRRPNTSFCFLDIRSPGLGDTAMYLCATSETGGAWEKLFFGSGTQLSVL.

This clone appeared a single time. J is TRBJ2-3 and V is TRBV2; 11 bases align to TRBD2. CDR1 is SNHLY, CDR2 FYNNEI, per germline. This CDR3 has 17 amino acids. V gave up 4 bases and J gave up 1 base; unmatched junction bases: 7. The CDR3 region has the DNA TGTGCCAGCAGTGGGGCTAGCGGGGGGACACGCACAGATACGCAGTATTTT. This sequence encodes CASSGASGGTRTDTQYF. The complete variable domain, with remaining parts taken from reference TRBV2 and TRBJ2-3, reads EPEVTQTPSHQVTQMGQEVILRCVPISNHLYFYWYRQILGQKVEFLVSFYNNEISEKSEIFDDQFSVERPDGSNFTLKIRSTKLEDSAMYFCASSGASGGTRTDTQYFGPGTRLTVL.

The chain carries TRBV5-1 and TRBJ2-7, with 8 positions matching TRBD1. With 4 bases clipped from V and 5 bases from J, the junction kept 8 bases outside the gene matches. The CDR3 consists of 14 residues. Germline V gene sequence: CDR1 SGHRS, CDR2 YFSETQ. The CDR3 loop is CASSKRTGLHEQYF. In DNA, the CDR3 is TGCGCCAGCAGCAAGAGGACAGGGTTGCACGAGCAGTACTTC.

The chain employs TRBV3-1 (or the pseudogene TRBV3-2) and TRBJ1-6, with D perhaps TRBD1 (6 bases). Trimming stripped 6 bases from V and 7 bases from J, with 13 bases between. The length of the CDR3 is 14 residues. Germline-derived CDR1 and CDR2 are LGHDT and YNNKEL (reference sequence). CDR3: CASSLGQPNSPLHF. CDR3 coding DNA: TGTGCCAGCAGTTTAGGACAGCCGAATTCACCCCTCCACTTT.

The chain uses TRBV6-5 and TRBJ1-1; 7 bases agree with TRBD1. The CDR3 is made up of 15 amino acids. Trimming cost V 0 bases and J 3 bases; bases outside gene matches: 4. Germline assignment: CDR1 MNHEY and CDR2 SVGAGI. The CDR3 coding sequence is TGTGCCAGCAGTTACTCCCCGACAGGGTACACTGAAGCTTTCTTT. Translated: CASSYSPTGYTEAFF.

The chain couples TRBV30 to TRBJ1-1; maybe TRBD1 (5 bases). Germline CDR1 reads GTSNPN; CDR2 reads SVGIG (reference sequence). The CDR3 sequence is 13 residues long. Trimming removed 0 bases from V and 2 bases from J, with 7 bases in between. DNA for the CDR3: TGTGCCTGGAGTGTAGACAGAAACACTGAAGCTTTCTTT. This sequence encodes CAWSVDRNTEAFF.

The CDR3 DNA reads as TGCAGTGCTAGTCAGCTCGGGCGGGGCAGCTCCTACGAGCAGTACTTC. It specifies CSASQLGRGSSYEQYF. The J gene is TRBJ2-7, the V gene TRBV20-1, with D maybe TRBD2 (6 bases). CDR1 and CDR2 (germline): DFQATT, SNEGSKA (reference sequence). This CDR3 region has 16 residues. V was shortened by 3 bases and J by 0 bases, with 18 bases between the two germline ends.

This CDR3 is CASRGLRSYNEQFF. In DNA form, the CDR3 reads TGCGCCAGCAGGGGACTCCGCTCCTACAATGAGCAGTTCTTC. The chain is built from TRBV5-1 and TRBJ2-1; tentatively, D is TRBD2 (6 bases). Germline V CDR1 and CDR2: SGHRS, YFSETQ. Trimming pared 5 bases from V and 0 bases from J, leaving 9 bases between. The CDR3 has 14 residues.

This chain links TRBV11-2 with TRBJ1-3; D is undetermined. Trimming took 3 bases from V and 4 from J, leaving 13 bases between them. Germline CDR1 and CDR2: SGHAT and FQNNGV. CDR3 length: 15 amino acids. The CDR3 loop is CASSFSAGLGNTIYF. In DNA form, the CDR3 reads TGTGCCAGCAGCTTCAGTGCGGGCTTGGGAAACACCATATATTTT.